A single T cell receptor (beta chain) is shown here with its context. The target of this receptor is not known. Base qualities are not provided; no much larger clone lies one nucleotide away. CDR1 is given as DFQATT and CDR2 as SNEGSKA, both from the germline V gene (reference sequence). The CDR3 measures 16 amino acids from cysteine to phenylalanine. Kept here is only the CDR3 DNA, which spans 48 bases and is read in frame from base 1. V is trimmed back by 4 bases and J by 1 base, and the junction contains 11 bases that no gene match accounts for. This entry belongs to a study of T-cell memory formation after mild COVID-19 (dated by TCRdb to about 2021). Context from the whole study: Most TCR sequence clusters were specific to one of the two donors. In two donors, T-cell clones that expanded and contracted after mild COVID-19 were tracked by sequencing TCRalpha and TCRbeta repertoires over time. Two young, previously healthy adult volunteers made up the cohort, one male and one female. General findings and caveats noted by the study authors: Only a couple of mild cases were covered by the study, and larger cohorts that include severe cases with pre-infection samples were considered necessary. From day 15 to 85, contracting clones showed balanced CD4/CD8 phenotypes, whereas a second wave of clones that expanded from day 15 to 37 leaned towards CD4+. The detection of some responding clones in pre-infection memory suggests that pre-existing cross-reactive memory T cells joined the SARS-CoV-2 response. Contracting CD4+ clones were found mainly in CM and EM memory subsets, while CD8+ clones were enriched in EMRA. SARS-CoV-2 specificity was not confirmed for the second-wave clones peaking on day 37.

TCRdb shows the sequencer as Illumina NovaSeq 6000. TCRalpha and TCRbeta cDNA libraries were built by 5'RACE with constant-segment primers, adding sample barcodes and unique molecular identifiers. RNA was extracted from every sample with Trizol reagent. The libraries were amplified in two PCR steps, and the second step added a second sample barcode and Illumina TruSeq adapters. The libraries were sequenced on an Illumina NovaSeq using 2 x 150 bp paired-end reads. The authors' pipeline ran thus. The reads were demultiplexed and collapsed into UMI-guided consensus sequences using migec v1.2.7. Using mixcr v2.1.11, the UMI consensuses were aligned to TRA and TRB V and J templates and assembled into clonotypes. A clonotype was counted as expanded or contracted only if both edgeR and NoisET called the change significant, with noise models trained on biological replicates. edgeR calls used a false discovery rate-adjusted p below 0.01 and a log2 fold-change threshold of 1. PCA with hierarchical clustering of max-normalized trajectories of the 1000 most abundant clonotypes was used as exploratory dynamics analysis. Each responding clone was given a CD4 or CD8 phenotype based on the CD4+ and CD8+ repertoires, which had been sequenced separately. TCRdb reprocessing: public reads trimmed at Q25 with fastp, clones called with MiXCR, in-frame beta chains kept. Identical CDR3 proteins give one entry, which carries the most common genes and DNA. These V and J calls derive from TCRdb rather than the authors' analysis. A total of 170,000 or so distinct CDR3 sequences appear in this sample, 20% to 25% of them only once. Clones ranked in the top ten supply roughly 23% of the sample.

Ficoll-Paque density gradient centrifugation was used to isolate PBMCs. The sequence was collected from an adult woman who had mild COVID-19 (a few samples of this study predate the infection). The sample titles of this study are shuffled in the database, so cell type and time point are left out; the donor was told from shared clones. Recombination connected TRBV20-1 to TRBJ2-3; the central 7 bases match TRBD1. The specimen was PBMCs or a T cell subset sorted from them (not recorded which). The bases are TGCAGTGCTACCCAAGGACAGGCTGGGGGCACAGATACGCAGTATTTT. Its coded protein is CSATQGQAGGTDTQYF.